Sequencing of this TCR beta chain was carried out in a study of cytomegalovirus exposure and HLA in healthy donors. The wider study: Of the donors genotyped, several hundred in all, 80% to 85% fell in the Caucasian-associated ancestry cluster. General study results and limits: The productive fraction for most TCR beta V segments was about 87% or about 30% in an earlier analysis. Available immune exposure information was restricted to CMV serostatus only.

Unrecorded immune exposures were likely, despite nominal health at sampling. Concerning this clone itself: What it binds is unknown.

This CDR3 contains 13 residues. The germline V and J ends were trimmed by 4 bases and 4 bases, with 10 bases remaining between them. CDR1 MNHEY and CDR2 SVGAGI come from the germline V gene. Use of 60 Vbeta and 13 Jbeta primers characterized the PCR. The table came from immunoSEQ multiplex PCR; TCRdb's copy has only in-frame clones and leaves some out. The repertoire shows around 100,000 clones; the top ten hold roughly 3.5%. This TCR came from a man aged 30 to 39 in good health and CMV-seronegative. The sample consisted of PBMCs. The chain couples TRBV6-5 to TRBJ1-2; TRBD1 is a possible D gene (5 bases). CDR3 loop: CASSFAGIYGYTF. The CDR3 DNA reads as TGTGCCAGCAGTTTCGCAGGGATCTATGGCTACACCTTC.